Listed below are T cell receptor beta chains from one sample, sequenced in a study of blood T cell repertoires in COVID-19. Clones were read by immunoSEQ multiplex PCR, and TCRdb kept only the in-frame ones, dropping some. The table has 120,000 or so clones, 75% to 80% seen once. Sequenced sample: peripheral blood. The receptors here all came from a woman at least 80 years old with active or convalescent COVID-19. Each CDR3 is given with its conserved first and last residue. The D gene is left open where the match is weak. Rows may omit the clone size; those that give it use once, few, many or a size class.

J: TRBJ2-1
V: TRBV20-1
D: TRBD2
size: -
DNA: TGCAGTGCTAGTGGGACTAGCGGACTACAGTTCTTC
CDR3: CSASGTSGLQFF

J: TRBJ2-3
V: TRBV19
D: TRBD2
size: -
DNA: TGTGCCAGTAAACCCGGACGGGGGGTCACAGATACGCAGTATTTT
CDR3: CASKPGRGVTDTQYF

J: TRBJ2-5
V: TRBV19
D: -
size: -
DNA: TGTGCCAGTAGTATGCTTATCGGGGAGACCCAGTACTTC
CDR3: CASSMLIGETQYF

J: TRBJ2-3
V: TRBV14
D: -
size: -
DNA: TGTGCCAGCAGCCCTCAGTCAGATACGCAGTATTTT
CDR3: CASSPQSDTQYF

J: TRBJ2-5
V: TRBV2
D: TRBD2
size: -
DNA: TGTGCCAGCAGTGCGGGACTAGCGGCCGAGACCCAGTACTTC
CDR3: CASSAGLAAETQYF

J: TRBJ2-1
V: TRBV2
D: TRBD2
size: -
DNA: TGTGCCAGCAGTCAGCTAGCGGGAGCCTACAATGAGCAGTTCTTC
CDR3: CASSQLAGAYNEQFF

J: TRBJ2-3
V: TRBV19
D: TRBD2
size: few
DNA: TGTGCCAGTAGTAAGGGACTAGCGGACATTTACACAGATACGCAGTATTTT
CDR3: CASSKGLADIYTDTQYF

J: TRBJ2-1
V: TRBV6-6
D: -
size: -
DNA: TGTGCCAGCAGTCCCCGCTCCTACAATGAGCAGTTCTTC
CDR3: CASSPRSYNEQFF

J: TRBJ2-2
V: TRBV6-5
D: TRBD1
size: -
DNA: TGTGCCAGCAACAAGGACAGGCATGGCGCCGGGGAGCTGTTTTTT
CDR3: CASNKDRHGAGELFF

J: TRBJ2-7
V: TRBV7-2
D: TRBD2
size: -
DNA: TGTGCCAGCAGCCCCCGTGGGGGGGGATTCTACGAGCAGTACTTC
CDR3: CASSPRGGGFYEQYF

J: TRBJ2-3
V: TRBV18
D: TRBD1
size: -
DNA: TGTGCCAGCTCACCATCGGACAGGGGCACAGATACGCAGTATTTT
CDR3: CASSPSDRGTDTQYF